This passage covers 24 T cell receptor beta chains from one sample sequenced in a study of shared clonotypes between healthy human individuals. Sequencing used immunoSEQ multiplex PCR; TCRdb keeps in-frame clones, though not all of them. The sample carries 2 million to 2.5 million clones, around 93% recorded once. Sequencing was performed on naive CD4+ T cells from PBMCs. Subset of the sample: CD45RA+ positively selected. The receptors originated from a man aged 18 to 30 in good health. Some clones in this sample may be carry-over from other donors' samples.

The V and J genes are TRBV28 and TRBJ1-5, with 7 bases fitting TRBD1. Germline CDR1 MDHEN, CDR2 SYDVKM. V shed 5 bases, J shed 0 bases, and the junction held 10 bases outside the gene matches. This CDR3 region has 17 residues. In DNA, the CDR3 is TGTGCCAGCAGTGTCCGGGACAGCCTAATTAGCAATCAGCCCCAGCATTTT. Its protein is CASSVRDSLISNQPQHF.

The gene calls are TRBV6-1 and TRBJ2-3; no definite D call. Germline CDR1 MNHNS, CDR2 SASEGT. Trimming cost V 4 bases and J 6 bases, with 14 bases left between them. The CDR3 runs to 14 residues. The CDR3 coding sequence is TGTGCCAGCAGTGGACTCCAGCTGGGGGATACGCAGTATTTT. Residues: CASSGLQLGDTQYF.

The chain combines TRBV28 with TRBJ1-5, with a weak D call TRBD1 (5 bases). The length of the CDR3 is 14 residues. Germline V gene lookup returns CDR1 MDHEN and CDR2 SYDVKM. Trimming took 6 bases from V and 2 from J, leaving 11 bases between them. The CDR3 DNA sequence: TGTGCCAGCAGGCCTGGACACGGCAATCAGCCCCAGCATTTT. The encoded protein is CASRPGHGNQPQHF. Filled out from reference TRBV28 and TRBJ1-5, the complete variable domain reads DVKVTQSSRYLVKRTGEKVFLECVQDMDHENMFWYRQDPGLGLRLIYFSYDVKMKEKGDIPEGYSVSREKKERFSLILESASTNQTSMYLCASRPGHGNQPQHFGDGTRLSIL.

The chain carries TRBV7-2 and TRBJ2-5; D remains unclear. V was clipped by 2 bases and J by 5 bases, with 15 bases between them. CDR3 length equals 15 residues. Germline values: CDR1 SGHTA, CDR2 FQGNSA. This CDR3 reads CASSLSAGPSETQYF. For the CDR3, the DNA is TGTGCCAGCAGCTTAAGTGCCGGCCCATCTGAGACCCAGTACTTC.

The chain uses TRBV7-6 and TRBJ2-1, with 9 bases aligning to TRBD2. This CDR3 spans 16 amino acids. J was trimmed by 7 bases and V by 1 base; bases with no gene match: 8. CDR1 is SGHVS, CDR2 FNYEAQ, per germline. The CDR3 nucleotides are TGTGCCAGCAGCTTAGGTGGTAGCGGGAGTTGGAATGAGCAGTTCTTC. This gives the protein CASSLGGSGSWNEQFF.

There are a few counts of this clone. This chain links TRBV10-1 with TRBJ1-4, with D unresolved. The germline CDR1 and CDR2 sequences are WNHNN and SYGVQD (reference sequence). With 0 bases removed from V and 8 bases from J, the gap between germline ends came to 7 bases. There are 13 residues in the CDR3. CDR3 sequence (DNA): TGCGCCAGCAGTGAGTCGCCCTCCGAAAAACTGTTTTTT. It codes for CASSESPSEKLFF.

On this clone: The same CDR3 is also encoded by other DNA sequences in this sample. The CDR3 here is CASSEALGGETQYF. For the CDR3, the DNA is TGTGCCAGCAGTGAAGCGCTCGGGGGGGAGACCCAGTACTTC. The V call is TRBV2, the J call TRBJ2-5, with TRBD2 matching over 7 bases. This CDR3 is 14 amino acids long. Germline V CDR1 and CDR2: SNHLY, FYNNEI. Losses at the gene ends were 0 bases for V and 5 bases for J; bases not matched to a gene: 3.

This chain joins TRBV7-6 and TRBJ2-2; D might be TRBD1 (5 bases). V was pared by 6 bases and J by 8 bases, with 7 bases between. This CDR3 region has 11 residues. The germline CDR1 and CDR2 sequences are SGHVS and FNYEAQ. The CDR3 reads CASSPGGELFF. DNA of the CDR3: TGTGCCAGCAGTCCAGGGGGGGAGCTGTTTTTT. Filled out from reference TRBV7-6 and TRBJ2-2, the complete variable domain reads GAGVSQSPRYKVTKRGQDVALRCDPISGHVSLYWYRQALGQGPEFLTYFNYEAQQDKSGLPNDRFSAERPEGSISTLTIQRTEQRDSAMYRCASSPGGELFFGEGSRLTVL.

The chain recombines TRBV18 with TRBJ1-2; D not certain. Germline V CDR1 and CDR2: KGHSH, LQKENI. V was trimmed by 3 bases and J by 8 bases, leaving 13 bases between them. The CDR3 totals 13 residues. CDR3 loop: CASSPGPKGGYTF. CDR3 coding DNA: TGTGCCAGCTCACCTGGGCCGAAAGGGGGCTACACCTTC.

The chain links TRBV10-1 to TRBJ2-5; possibly TRBD2 for D (5 bases). There are 14 residues in the CDR3. Germline V gene lookup returns CDR1 WNHNN and CDR2 SYGVQD (reference sequence). V was trimmed by 6 bases and J by 5 bases, leaving 16 bases between them. In DNA form, the CDR3 reads TGCGCCAGCAGCATTTCCAGGAGGCGGGAGACCCAGTACTTC. Its translation is CASSISRRRETQYF.

The rearrangement joins TRBV19 to TRBJ1-2; the D gene is possibly TRBD1 (5 bases). Germline V CDR1 and CDR2: LNHDA, SQIVND (reference sequence). Deletions cut 1 base from V and 3 bases from J, with 21 bases between. The CDR3 covers 18 residues. In DNA, the CDR3 is TGTGCCAGTAGTATAGGACTCCGGGGACGCCGGGGGGACTATGGCTACACCTTC. This codes for CASSIGLRGRRGDYGYTF.

CDR3 DNA sequence: TGCAGCGAAATAAGGGTTAGCACAGATACGCAGTATTTT. It specifies CSEIRVSTDTQYF. The chain carries TRBV29-1 and TRBJ2-3, with unresolved D. Germline V CDR1 and CDR2: SQVTM, ANQGSEA. Deletions cut 7 bases from V and 0 bases from J, with 11 bases between. The CDR3 is 13 amino acids.

V usage is TRBV28 and J usage is TRBJ1-6; TRBD1 is a possible D gene (6 bases). V was pared by 6 bases and J by 4 bases, with 19 bases between. Germline values: CDR1 MDHEN, CDR2 SYDVKM. The CDR3 runs 17 residues. The CDR3 reads CASSARDMMFYNSPLHF. The CDR3 DNA reads TGTGCCAGCAGCGCGCGGGACATGATGTTTTATAATTCACCCCTCCACTTT. Full variable domain (outside the CDR3, taken from reference TRBV28 and TRBJ1-6): DVKVTQSSRYLVKRTGEKVFLECVQDMDHENMFWYRQDPGLGLRLIYFSYDVKMKEKGDIPEGYSVSREKKERFSLILESASTNQTSMYLCASSARDMMFYNSPLHFGNGTRLTVT.

This chain uses TRBV7-9 with TRBJ1-1; D perhaps matches TRBD1 (6 bases). This CDR3 comprises 13 residues. V lost 7 bases to trimming and J lost 1 base, with 10 bases between them. CDR1 is SEHNR, CDR2 FQNEAQ, per germline (reference sequence). The CDR3 sequence is CASKVQGNTEAFF. In nucleotides, the CDR3 is TGTGCCAGCAAGGTACAGGGGAACACTGAAGCTTTCTTT. The whole variable domain, remainder taken from reference TRBV7-9 and TRBJ1-1, is DTGVSQNPRHKITKRGQNVTFRCDPISEHNRLYWYRQTLGQGPEFLTYFQNEAQLEKSRLLSDRFSAERPKGSFSTLEIQRTEQGDSAMYLCASKVQGNTEAFFGQGTRLTVV.

This chain connects TRBV6-1 to TRBJ2-2; D is perhaps TRBD1 (5 bases). The germline V gene has CDR1 MNHNS and CDR2 SASEGT. This CDR3 contains 12 residues. The V end was cut by 4 bases, the J end by 9 bases, with 9 bases between. CDR3 coding DNA: TGTGCCAGCAGTGGCCAGGGCTGGGAGCTGTTTTTT. It is translated as CASSGQGWELFF.

This chain links TRBV9 with TRBJ2-1; possible D gene TRBD2, 6 bases. The CDR3 is made up of 16 amino acids. Deletions cut 1 base from V and 9 bases from J, with 20 bases between. The germline CDR1 and CDR2 sequences are SGDLS and YYNGEE. The CDR3 sequence: CASSVISSALGGEQFF. CDR3 DNA sequence: TGTGCCAGCAGCGTAATATCTAGCGCCCTTGGCGGTGAGCAGTTCTTC.

This clone appeared once. This chain uses TRBV18 with TRBJ2-3; 9 bases are a match to TRBD1. Germline CDR1 KGHSH, CDR2 LQKENI. This CDR3 is 16 amino acids long. J lost 3 bases, V lost 4 bases, and 8 bases had no gene match. CDR3 DNA sequence: TGTGCCAGCTCACGTCAGGGGACAGGGTCGACAGATACGCAGTATTTT. This encodes CASSRQGTGSTDTQYF.

The chain couples TRBV28 to TRBJ1-2; tentative D call: TRBD1 (6 bases). This CDR3 spans 14 amino acids. Germline CDR1 is MDHEN and CDR2 is SYDVKM. The germline V and J ends were trimmed by 6 bases and 4 bases, with 15 bases remaining between them. CDR3 sequence: CASRPGGQGYGYTF. CDR3 nucleotide sequence: TGTGCCAGCAGGCCCGGGGGGCAGGGCTATGGCTACACCTTC.

V and J are TRBV5-1 and TRBJ2-3, with TRBD2 matching over 7 bases. Germline lookup yields CDR1 SGHRS and CDR2 YFSETQ. With V trimmed by 0 bases and J by 0 bases, 7 bases remained unmatched. CDR3 length: 17 amino acids. The CDR3 DNA reads as TGCGCCAGCAGCTTGGCCAGGCTAGCGGAGAGCACAGATACGCAGTATTTT. It translates to CASSLARLAESTDTQYF.

This chain uses TRBV10-3 with TRBJ2-3; 9 positions match TRBD2. The J segment lost 5 bases and the V segment lost 5 bases, leaving 14 bases of the junction unmatched. Germline assignment: CDR1 ENHRY and CDR2 SYGVKD. The CDR3 runs to 17 residues. CDR3 sequence (DNA): TGTGCCATCAGTTCCCAGCGGGAGGCAATAGGGGGAGATACGCAGTATTTT. Protein product: CAISSQREAIGGDTQYF.

Comment on this clone: No conserved phenylalanine or tryptophan is present at the end of the CDR3, so a read error is the likely explanation. The chain's CDR3 is CASRKLAGVWDTQYS. The CDR3 DNA reads TGTGCCAGCCGGAAACTAGCGGGAGTGTGGGATACGCAGTATTCT. The chain recombines TRBV6-1 with TRBJ2-3; 11 nucleotides agree with TRBD2. Germline loops: CDR1 MNHNS, CDR2 SASEGT. The V segment lost 8 bases and the J segment 6 bases; nucleotides outside the gene matches: 10. The CDR3 length is 15 residues.

The rearrangement links TRBV7-8 to TRBJ2-7; TRBD2 agrees at 10 bases. With V trimmed by 2 bases and J by 4 bases, 5 bases remained unmatched. The CDR3 has 15 residues. The germline CDR1 and CDR2 sequences are SGHVS and FQNEAQ. As DNA, the CDR3 is TGTGCCAGCAGCTTATTATCAGCGGGAGGGTACGAGCAGTACTTC. Translated: CASSLLSAGGYEQYF.

V gene TRBV18 combines with J gene TRBJ1-1, with D tentatively TRBD1 (6 bases). Germline V gives CDR1 KGHSH, CDR2 LQKENI. The CDR3 extends over 13 amino acids. Between the trimmed V and J ends, which lost 3 bases and 7 bases, there was a span of 12 bases. DNA of the CDR3: TGTGCCAGCTCACCGGGAAGGACAGTTGAAGCTTTCTTT. It specifies CASSPGRTVEAFF.

This rearrangement joins TRBV19 to TRBJ2-2; 7 positions match TRBD1. The ends lost 10 bases at V and 3 bases at J; junction bases unmatched: 5. In germline, CDR1 is LNHDA, CDR2 SQIVND (reference sequence). This CDR3 comprises 13 residues. For the CDR3, the DNA is TGTGCCACAAGTGACAGGGACACCGGGGAGCTGTTTTTT. Its translation is CATSDRDTGELFF.